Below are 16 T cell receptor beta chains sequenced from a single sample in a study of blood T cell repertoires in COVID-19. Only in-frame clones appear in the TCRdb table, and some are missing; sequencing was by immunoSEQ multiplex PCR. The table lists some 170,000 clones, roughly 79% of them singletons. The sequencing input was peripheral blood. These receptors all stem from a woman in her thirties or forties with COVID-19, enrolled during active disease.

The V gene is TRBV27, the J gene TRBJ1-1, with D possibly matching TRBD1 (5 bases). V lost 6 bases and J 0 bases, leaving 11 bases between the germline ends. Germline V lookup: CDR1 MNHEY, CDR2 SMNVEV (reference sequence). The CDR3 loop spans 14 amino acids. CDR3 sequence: CASSRQNMNTEAFF. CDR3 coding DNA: TGTGCCAGCAGCCGACAGAACATGAACACTGAAGCTTTCTTT.

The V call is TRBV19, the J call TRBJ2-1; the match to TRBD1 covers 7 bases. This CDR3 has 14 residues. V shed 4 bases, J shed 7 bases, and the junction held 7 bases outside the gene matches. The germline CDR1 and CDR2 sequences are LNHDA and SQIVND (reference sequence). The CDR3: CASSTLQGSNEQFF. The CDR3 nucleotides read TGTGCCAGTAGTACATTACAGGGGTCGAATGAGCAGTTCTTC.

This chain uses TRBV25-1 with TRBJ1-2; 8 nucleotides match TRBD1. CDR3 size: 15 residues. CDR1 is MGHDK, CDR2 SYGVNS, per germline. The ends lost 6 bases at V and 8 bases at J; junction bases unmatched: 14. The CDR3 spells CASRGRGQGAQGYTF. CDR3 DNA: TGTGCCAGCAGGGGCCGCGGCCAGGGGGCGCAAGGCTACACCTTC.

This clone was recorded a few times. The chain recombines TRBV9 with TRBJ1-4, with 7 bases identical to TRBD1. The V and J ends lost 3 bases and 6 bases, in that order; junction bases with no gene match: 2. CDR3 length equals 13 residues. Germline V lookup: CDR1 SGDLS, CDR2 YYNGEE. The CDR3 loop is CASSAGTDEKLFF. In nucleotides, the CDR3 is TGTGCCAGCAGCGCAGGGACAGATGAAAAACTGTTTTTT.

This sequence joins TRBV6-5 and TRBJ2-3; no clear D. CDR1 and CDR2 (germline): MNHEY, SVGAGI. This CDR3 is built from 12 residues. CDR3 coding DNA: TGTGTCTCAGCGTCTCTCACAGATACGCAGTATTTT. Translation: CVSASLTDTQYF.

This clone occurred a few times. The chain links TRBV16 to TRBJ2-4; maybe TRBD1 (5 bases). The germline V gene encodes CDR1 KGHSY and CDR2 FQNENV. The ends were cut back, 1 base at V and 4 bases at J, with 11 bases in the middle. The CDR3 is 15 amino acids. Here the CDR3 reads CASSQFRGAKNIQYF. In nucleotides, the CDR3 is TGTGCCAGCAGCCAATTTAGGGGCGCAAAAAACATTCAGTACTTC.

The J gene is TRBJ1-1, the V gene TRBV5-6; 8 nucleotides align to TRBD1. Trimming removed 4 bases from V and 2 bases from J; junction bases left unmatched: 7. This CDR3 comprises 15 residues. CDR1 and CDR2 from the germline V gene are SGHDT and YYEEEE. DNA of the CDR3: TGTGCCAGCAGCCCCCCAGGGGGCCCTAACACTGAAGCTTTCTTT. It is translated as CASSPPGGPNTEAFF.

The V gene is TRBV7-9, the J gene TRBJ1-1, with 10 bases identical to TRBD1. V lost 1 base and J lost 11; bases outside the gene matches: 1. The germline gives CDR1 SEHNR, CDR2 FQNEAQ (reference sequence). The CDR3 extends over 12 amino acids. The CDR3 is CASSLGDRGAFF. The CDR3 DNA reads TGTGCCAGCAGCTTAGGGGACAGGGGTGCTTTCTTT.

The chain's CDR3 is CASSEIRPGGSNTIYF. The CDR3 DNA follows: TGTGCCAGCAGTGAAATCAGACCCGGAGGTAGTAACACCATATATTTT. The genes are TRBV2 and TRBJ1-3; D remains ambiguous. This CDR3 contains 16 residues. Trimming removed 2 bases at V and 7 bases at J, with 18 bases between. Germline lookup yields CDR1 SNHLY and CDR2 FYNNEI.

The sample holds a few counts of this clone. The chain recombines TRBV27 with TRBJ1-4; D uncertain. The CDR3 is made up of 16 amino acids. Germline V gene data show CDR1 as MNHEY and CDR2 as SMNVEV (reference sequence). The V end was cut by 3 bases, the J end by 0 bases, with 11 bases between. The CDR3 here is CASSFLAPATNEKLFF. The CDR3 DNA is TGTGCCAGCAGTTTTTTGGCACCTGCAACTAATGAAAAACTGTTTTTT.

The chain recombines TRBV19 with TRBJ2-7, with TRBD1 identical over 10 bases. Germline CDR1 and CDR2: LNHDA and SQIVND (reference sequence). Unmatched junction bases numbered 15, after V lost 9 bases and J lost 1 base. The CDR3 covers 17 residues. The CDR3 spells CASPIGLDRGSSYEQYF. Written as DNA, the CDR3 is TGTGCCAGCCCTATTGGGCTGGACAGGGGGAGTTCCTACGAGCAGTACTTC. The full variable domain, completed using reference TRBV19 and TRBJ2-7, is DGGITQSPKYLFRKEGQNVTLSCEQNLNHDAMYWYRQDPGQGLRLIYYSQIVNDFQKGDIAEGYSVSREKKESFPLTVTSAQKNPTAFYLCASPIGLDRGSSYEQYFGPGTRLTVT.

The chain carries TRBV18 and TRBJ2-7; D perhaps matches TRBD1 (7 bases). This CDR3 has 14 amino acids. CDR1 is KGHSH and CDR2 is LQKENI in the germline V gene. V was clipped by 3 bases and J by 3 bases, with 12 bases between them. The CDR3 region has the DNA TGTGCCAGCTCACCCCGGCAGGGGGGCTACGAGCAGTACTTC. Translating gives CASSPRQGGYEQYF.

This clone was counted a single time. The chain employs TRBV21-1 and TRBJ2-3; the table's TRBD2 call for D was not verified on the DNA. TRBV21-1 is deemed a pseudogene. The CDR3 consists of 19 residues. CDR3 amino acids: CASSSEEAGYLLYTDTQYF. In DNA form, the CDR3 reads TGTGCCAGCAGCTCGGAGGAAGCGGGGTACCTCTTGTACACAGATACGCAGTATTTT.

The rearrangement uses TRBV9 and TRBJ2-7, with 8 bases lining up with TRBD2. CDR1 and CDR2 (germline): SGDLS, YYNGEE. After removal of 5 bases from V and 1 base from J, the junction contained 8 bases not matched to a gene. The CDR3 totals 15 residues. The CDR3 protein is CASSQFSGNSYEQYF. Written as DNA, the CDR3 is TGTGCCAGCAGTCAATTTAGCGGGAATTCCTACGAGCAGTACTTC.

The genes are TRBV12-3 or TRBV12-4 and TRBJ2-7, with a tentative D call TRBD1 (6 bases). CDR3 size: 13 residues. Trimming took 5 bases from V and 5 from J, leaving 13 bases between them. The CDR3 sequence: CASSRQDLDEQYF. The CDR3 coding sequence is TGTGCCAGCAGTCGACAGGATCTAGACGAGCAGTACTTC.

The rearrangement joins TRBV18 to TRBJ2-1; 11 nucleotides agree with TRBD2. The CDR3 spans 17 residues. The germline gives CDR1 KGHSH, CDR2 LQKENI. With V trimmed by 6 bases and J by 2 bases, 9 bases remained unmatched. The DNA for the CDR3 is TGTGCCAGCTCGCCCCTCCCGGGACTAGCGGCCTACAATGAGCAGTTCTTC. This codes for CASSPLPGLAAYNEQFF.